These 31 T cell receptor beta chains originate from one sample sequenced in a study of identical twins. TCRdb used MiXCR to reprocess the 5' RACE reads, holding one entry per CDR3 protein. In the table there are about 210,000 distinct CDR3 sequences, 9.4% of which are singletons. Input material: memory (CD45RO+) T cells sorted from blood. The receptors come from a woman between 18 and 29 years old in good health.

This clonotype came up once. Germline is not matched at one junction end, which may reflect a read error. The gene calls are TRBV2 and TRBJ1-2, with TRBD1 identical over 8 bases. This CDR3 has 12 residues. Per germline, CDR1 SNHLY and CDR2 FYNNEI. The CDR3 DNA is TGTGCCGGCAGACAGGGGATTGGCGGCTACACCTTC. It translates to CAGRQGIGGYTF.

The genes are TRBV9 and TRBJ1-6; 9 bases agree with TRBD1. Germline V gene data show CDR1 as SGDLS and CDR2 as YYNGEE. This CDR3 has 14 residues. The V gene end was trimmed by 0 bases and the J gene end by 12 bases; junction bases not matched to a gene: 4. Here the CDR3 reads CASSVGGDRVPLHF. The CDR3 DNA is TGTGCCAGCAGCGTAGGGGGGGACAGGGTACCCCTCCACTTT. Filled out from reference TRBV9 and TRBJ1-6, the complete variable domain reads DSGVTQTPKHLITATGQRVTLRCSPRSGDLSVYWYQQSLDQGLQFLIQYYNGEERAKGNILERFSAQQFPDLHSELNLSSLELGDSALYFCASSVGGDRVPLHFGNGTRLTVT.

This clonotype was detected only a few times. The chain is built from TRBV20-1 and TRBJ2-5; perhaps TRBD2 as D (6 bases). V gave up 0 bases and J gave up 1 base, with 15 bases separating them. This CDR3 contains 16 residues. The germline V gene has CDR1 DFQATT and CDR2 SNEGSKA (reference sequence). The CDR3 here is CSARDIADPSQETQYF. CDR3 DNA sequence: TGCAGTGCTAGAGATATAGCGGACCCCTCCCAAGAGACCCAGTACTTC.

The chain has TRBV12-3 or TRBV12-4 and TRBJ1-3; TRBD1 is a possible D gene (6 bases). The CDR3 spans 14 residues. V was trimmed by 0 bases and J by 7 bases, leaving 10 bases between them. CDR3 sequence reads: CASSLASRGNTIYF. The CDR3 DNA reads TGTGCCAGCAGTTTAGCCTCGAGGGGGAACACCATATATTTT.

Relative to its sample, this clonotype is medium-sized. CDR3 DNA sequence: TGTGCCACCAGTGATTCAAAAAATGAGCAGTTCTTC. Residues: CATSDSKNEQFF. This chain links TRBV24-1 with TRBJ2-1; no clear D. The CDR3 loop spans 12 amino acids. Trimming cost V 2 bases and J 7 bases, with 5 bases left between them. CDR1 and CDR2 (germline): KGHDR, SFDVKD.

In its sample, this clonotype was seen a few times. The V gene is TRBV20-1, the J gene TRBJ2-1; D ambiguous. Trimming left V 5 bases short and J 4 bases short, with 6 bases between. Germline V CDR1 and CDR2: DFQATT, SNEGSKA (reference sequence). The CDR3 runs 11 residues. The CDR3 region is CSAPIYNEQFF. CDR3 coding DNA: TGCAGTGCTCCTATTTACAATGAGCAGTTCTTC.

This clonotype has ten or more counts. The chain's CDR3 is CASSLGGGHTDTQYF. CDR3 bases: TGTGCCAGCAGCTTAGGAGGGGGGCACACAGATACGCAGTATTTT. The chain has TRBV11-2 and TRBJ2-3; perhaps D is TRBD1 or TRBD2 (6 bases each). This CDR3 has 15 amino acids. CDR1 SGHAT and CDR2 FQNNGV come from the germline V gene. Trimming cost V 1 base and J 2 bases, with 10 bases left between them. Full variable domain (remainder filled in from reference TRBV11-2 and TRBJ2-3): EAGVAQSPRYKIIEKRQSVAFWCNPISGHATLYWYQQILGQGPKLLIQFQNNGVVDDSQLPKDRFSAERLKGVDSTLKIQPAKLEDSAVYLCASSLGGGHTDTQYFGPGTRLTVL.

This clonotype was seen many times. This chain connects TRBV12-3 or TRBV12-4 to TRBJ2-5; D is undetermined. CDR3 length equals 12 residues. Deletions cut 3 bases from V and 4 bases from J, with 6 bases between. The CDR3 region has the DNA TGTGCCAGCAGTTTTCTTGGAGAGACCCAGTACTTC. It codes for CASSFLGETQYF.

The table lists this clonotype with a few counts. J is TRBJ2-7 and V is TRBV20-1; D remains ambiguous. Germline V gene data show CDR1 as DFQATT and CDR2 as SNEGSKA (reference sequence). This CDR3 has 12 residues. V gave up 3 bases and J gave up 3 bases, with 9 bases separating them. The CDR3 protein is CSASHRNYEQYF. CDR3 nucleotide sequence: TGCAGTGCTAGTCACCGGAACTACGAGCAGTACTTC.

This rearrangement joins TRBV3-1 to TRBJ1-1, with no clear D. The V end lost 5 bases, the J end lost 1 base, and 11 bases lay between the germline ends. Germline V CDR1 and CDR2: LGHDT, YNNKEL (reference sequence). CDR3 length equals 14 residues. CDR3 DNA: TGTGCCAGCAGCAAAACAAATTCGAACACTGAAGCTTTCTTT. This gives the protein CASSKTNSNTEAFF.

This clonotype occurred many times. The chain combines TRBV29-1 with TRBJ2-2; 8 bases are shared with TRBD2. Germline trimming cut 6 bases from V and 6 bases from J; bases unmatched to any gene: 9. The CDR3 has 14 amino acids. The germline V gene has CDR1 SQVTM and CDR2 ANQGSEA. The DNA of the CDR3 is TGCAGCGTCGGGACTAGTCATGACGCCGGGGAGCTGTTTTTT. Amino acid sequence: CSVGTSHDAGELFF.

This clonotype was counted a few times. V and J are TRBV20-1 and TRBJ2-5; 7 bases are shared with TRBD2. From germline, CDR1 is DFQATT and CDR2 SNEGSKA (reference sequence). The J segment lost 4 bases and the V segment lost 1 base, leaving 9 bases of the junction unmatched. The CDR3 covers 15 residues. The DNA of the CDR3 is TGCAGTGCTAGAGTGGGAGGGAGCGGGGTAGAGACCCAGTACTTC. Protein sequence: CSARVGGSGVETQYF.

This clonotype occurred many times. The V call is TRBV20-1, the J call TRBJ2-4; no reliable D call. There are 15 residues in the CDR3. V was clipped by 3 bases and J by 9 bases, with 21 bases between them. Germline V gene lookup returns CDR1 DFQATT and CDR2 SNEGSKA (reference sequence). The CDR3 sequence: CSASAGPVIGGIQYF. Here the CDR3 DNA reads TGCAGTGCTAGCGCCGGTCCTGTCATCGGTGGCATTCAGTACTTC.

This clonotype has a handful of counts. This rearrangement joins TRBV7-2 to TRBJ2-1; D is unresolved. Germline V gene sequence: CDR1 SGHTA, CDR2 FQGNSA. Between the trimmed V and J ends, which lost 5 bases and 0 bases, there was a span of 11 bases. The CDR3 extends over 15 amino acids. Here the CDR3 reads CASSLYVDSYNEQFF. CDR3 DNA: TGTGCCAGCAGCCTATACGTGGACTCCTACAATGAGCAGTTCTTC.

In its sample, this clonotype was seen a few times. This chain links TRBV20-1 with TRBJ2-7; D is unclear. The CDR3 has 11 amino acids. Trimming removed 3 bases from V and 6 bases from J, with 9 bases in between. CDR1 and CDR2 (germline): DFQATT, SNEGSKA (reference sequence). Written as DNA, the CDR3 is TGCAGTGCTAGGACCCCCGGCGAGCAGTACTTC. The encoded protein is CSARTPGEQYF.

This clonotype has at least ten counts. CDR3 nucleotides: TGCGCCAGCAGCCCTGGGACTCCTGCCCGAGCCGATCAGCCCCAGCATTTT. It codes for CASSPGTPARADQPQHF. The chain combines TRBV5-1 with TRBJ1-5; D is possibly TRBD1 (5 bases). The CDR3 covers 17 residues. With 4 bases removed from V and 5 bases from J, the gap between germline ends came to 22 bases. The germline gives CDR1 SGHRS, CDR2 YFSETQ.

This clonotype appeared many times. The rearrangement joins TRBV5-1 to TRBJ1-2; D unclear. The germline V gene encodes CDR1 SGHRS and CDR2 YFSETQ. The CDR3 covers 12 residues. V dropped 6 bases and J dropped 8 bases, with 14 bases sitting between them. CDR3: CASKIGLEGYTF. Here the CDR3 DNA reads TGCGCCAGCAAGATCGGCTTGGAGGGCTACACCTTC. Looking up the rest from reference TRBV5-1 and TRBJ1-2 gives the full variable domain: KAGVTQTPRYLIKTRGQQVTLSCSPISGHRSVSWYQQTPGQGLQFLFEYFSETQRNKGNFPGRFSGRQFSNSRSEMNVSTLELGDSALYLCASKIGLEGYTFGSGTRLTVV.

The chain employs TRBV4-2 and TRBJ2-1; D is uncertain. The CDR3 consists of 15 residues. Looked up from germline, CDR1 is LGHNA and CDR2 is YNFKEQ. Between the trimmed V and J ends, which lost 2 bases and 5 bases, there was a span of 13 bases. As DNA, the CDR3 is TGTGCCAGCAGCCAACGGCGAGAGGCCCACAATGAGCAGTTCTTC. The encoded protein is CASSQRREAHNEQFF.

This clonotype has more than one count but fewer than ten. V and J are TRBV20-1 and TRBJ2-1, with 8 bases aligning to TRBD1. The junction had 9 bases not matched to a gene; V was cut back by 3 bases and J by 5 bases. This CDR3 comprises 15 residues. Per germline, CDR1 DFQATT and CDR2 SNEGSKA (reference sequence). The CDR3 reads CSARKVAGGHNEQFF. As DNA, the CDR3 is TGCAGTGCTAGGAAGGTGGCAGGGGGCCACAATGAGCAGTTCTTC.

This clonotype showed up many times. The V call is TRBV29-1, the J call TRBJ2-3; maybe TRBD2 (6 bases). Looked up from germline, CDR1 is SQVTM and CDR2 is ANQGSEA. CDR3 length: 14 amino acids. The V gene lost 3 bases and the J gene lost 1 base, with 11 bases spanning the gap. CDR3: CSVEWRDGTDTQYF. In DNA, the CDR3 is TGCAGCGTTGAGTGGCGGGACGGCACAGATACGCAGTATTTT.

This clonotype came up a few times. The CDR3 loop is CASSPRHSGRVTEAFF. In DNA, the CDR3 is TGTGCCAGCAGCCCACGACATTCGGGGCGGGTCACTGAAGCTTTCTTT. The chain is built from TRBV3-1 and TRBJ1-1, with TRBD1 as a possible D gene (5 bases). This CDR3 comprises 16 residues. Trimming left V 4 bases short and J 4 bases short, with 19 bases between. The V gene's germline CDR1 is LGHDT and CDR2 YNNKEL (reference sequence).

This clonotype has more than one count but fewer than ten. The V call is TRBV20-1, the J call TRBJ2-1; D may be TRBD1 (7 bases). V dropped 1 base and J dropped 1 base, with 14 bases sitting between them. The CDR3 covers 16 residues. The V gene's germline CDR1 is DFQATT and CDR2 SNEGSKA (reference sequence). The DNA for the CDR3 is TGCAGTGCTAGAGCAGGGGGGAGTCGTTCCTACAATGAGCAGTTCTTC. This gives the protein CSARAGGSRSYNEQFF.

V usage is TRBV11-2 and J usage is TRBJ2-4; D not certain. Germline CDR1 SGHAT, CDR2 FQNNGV. Trimming cost V 4 bases and J 0 bases, with 7 bases left between them. CDR3 size: 14 residues. The CDR3 DNA follows: TGTGCCAGCAGCTCCCGATTAGCCAAAAACATTCAGTACTTC. Residues: CASSSRLAKNIQYF.

This clonotype was counted at least ten times. The J gene is TRBJ2-3, the V gene TRBV7-9, with D unresolved. The germline CDR1 and CDR2 sequences are SEHNR and FQNEAQ (reference sequence). The CDR3 spans 14 residues. The V end was cut by 5 bases, the J end by 4 bases, with 13 bases between. This CDR3 is CASSHGRRADTQYF. DNA for the CDR3: TGTGCCAGCAGCCATGGTCGCCGAGCAGATACGCAGTATTTT.

The V call is TRBV7-2, the J call TRBJ1-2, with D hard to call. Trimming took 5 bases from V and 5 from J, leaving 21 bases between them. The germline gives CDR1 SGHTA, CDR2 FQGNSA. The CDR3 runs 16 residues. The chain's CDR3 is CASSETVLRGTYGYTF. The CDR3 DNA reads as TGTGCCAGCAGCGAAACCGTTTTACGGGGTACTTATGGCTACACCTTC.

This clonotype was seen ten or more times. The chain recombines TRBV6-1 with TRBJ2-7; possible D gene TRBD1, 5 bases. The CDR3 has 13 amino acids. V was pared by 5 bases and J by 7 bases, with 15 bases between. From germline, CDR1 is MNHNS and CDR2 SASEGT. Here the CDR3 DNA reads TGTGCCAGCAGTCGAGGTGCAAGGGGAGAGCAGTACTTC. Encoded protein: CASSRGARGEQYF.

V is TRBV7-2 and J is TRBJ1-2, with 9 nucleotides matching TRBD1. The CDR3 totals 14 residues. Per the germline V gene, CDR1 is SGHTA and CDR2 is FQGNSA. The junction had 3 bases not matched to a gene; V was cut back by 5 bases and J by 2 bases. The DNA of the CDR3 is TGTGCCAGCAGCCAGGACAGGGGAAACTATGGCTACACCTTC. Translation: CASSQDRGNYGYTF.

This clonotype was detected once. The CDR3 bases are TGTGCCAGCAGTTTAGGGACAGCCGCCTACGAGCAGTACTTC. Its translation is CASSLGTAAYEQYF. The V call is TRBV2, the J call TRBJ2-7, with 7 bases lining up with TRBD1. After removal of 5 bases from V and 2 bases from J, the junction contained 6 bases not matched to a gene. The CDR3 totals 14 residues. Germline V gene lookup returns CDR1 SNHLY and CDR2 FYNNEI.

This clonotype was detected many times. This sequence joins TRBV6-2 or TRBV6-3 and TRBJ1-1; TRBD1 is a possible D gene (5 bases). Per germline, CDR1 MNHEY and CDR2 SVGEGT. Trimming took 0 bases from V and 13 from J, leaving 9 bases between them. The CDR3 sequence is 11 residues long. CDR3 in amino acids: CASSYSQAVFF. CDR3 sequence (DNA): TGTGCCAGCAGTTACTCACAGGCAGTTTTCTTT.

CDR3 DNA: TGCAGTGCGACCCGCGTTTCTGGCACAGATACGCAGTATTTT. As protein: CSATRVSGTDTQYF. The chain links TRBV20-1 to TRBJ2-3; D call uncertain. CDR3 length: 14 residues. The germline CDR1 and CDR2 sequences are DFQATT and SNEGSKA (reference sequence). Trimming pared 6 bases from V and 1 base from J, leaving 14 bases between.

This clonotype showed up just a few times. The chain employs TRBV5-1 and TRBJ2-5, with a weak D call TRBD2 (6 bases). The CDR3 covers 14 residues. Trimming took 2 bases from V and 5 from J, leaving 13 bases between them. From germline, CDR1 is SGHRS and CDR2 YFSETQ. The CDR3 protein is CASSFAGPRETQYF. In DNA form, the CDR3 reads TGCGCCAGCAGCTTCGCGGGACCCCGGGAGACCCAGTACTTC.